This T cell receptor beta chain was captured by sequencing in a study of identical twins. The study, taken as a whole, reports: Out-of-frame TCR alpha sharing observed in monozygotic twins exceeded model estimates. Beta out-of-frame twin sharing showed a weaker excess. Findings came from cross-sectional statistics, without long-term follow-up of donors.

This clonotype showed up just a few times. Its antigen is as yet unknown. CDR1 is MDHEN and CDR2 is SYDVKM in the germline V gene. The J segment lost 2 bases and the V segment lost 3 bases, leaving 3 bases of the junction unmatched. This CDR3 is 15 amino acids long. Each CDR3 protein gets one entry after TCRdb re-called the 5' RACE reads with MiXCR. The sample lists approximately 220,000 distinct CDR3 sequences, approximately 6.8% occurring once. The same sample was also used in a study of yellow fever vaccine responses in identical twins.

This sequence was found in a woman aged 18-30 years in good health. Material: CD8+ T cells sorted from blood. J is TRBJ2-3 and V is TRBV28; 9 nucleotides line up with TRBD1. The CDR3 nucleotides are TGTGCCAGCAGTTTTGGGACAGGGAACACAGATACGCAGTATTTT. As protein: CASSFGTGNTDTQYF.